Listed here are 2 T cell receptor beta chains from one sample, sequenced in a study of OX40 agonist ivuxolimab in advanced cancers. The table came from immunoSEQ multiplex PCR; TCRdb's copy has only in-frame clones and leaves some out. The data contain around 67,000 clones, 70% to 90% of them singletons. Material: CD4+ or CD8+ T cells sorted from blood, obtained in a trial of the OX40 agonist ivuxolimab. The receptors were sampled from an adult with an advanced solid tumor such as melanoma, head and neck, liver or kidney cancer.

The CDR3 sequence: CASSSSGAGGRYEQYF. The CDR3 nucleotides read TGTGCCAGCAGTTCCTCTGGGGCGGGAGGGCGGTACGAGCAGTACTTC. This chain joins TRBV28 and TRBJ2-7, with 9 bases aligning to TRBD2. CDR1 and CDR2 (germline): MDHEN, SYDVKM. J lost 4 bases, V lost 4 bases, and 11 bases had no gene match. The CDR3 length is 16 residues.

This clone was counted a single time. The rearrangement uses TRBV2 and TRBJ1-2, with D possibly matching TRBD1 (5 bases). V lost 5 bases and J lost 2, with 12 bases in between. The CDR3 runs 14 residues. Per germline, CDR1 SNHLY and CDR2 FYNNEI. The CDR3 region is CASSSRGTNYGYTF. Here the CDR3 DNA reads TGTGCCAGCAGTTCGAGGGGCACGAACTATGGCTACACCTTC.